The present T cell receptor beta chain was sequenced within a study of chemoradiotherapy in HPV16-positive cancers. V was clipped by 3 bases and J by 2 bases, with 12 bases between them. The CDR3 runs 15 residues. Looked up from germline, CDR1 is SEHNR and CDR2 is FQNEAQ (reference sequence). Sequencing used immunoSEQ multiplex PCR; TCRdb keeps in-frame clones, though not all of them. The data show 10,000 to 15,000 clones, with roughly 89% seen just once and about a fifth held by the top ten. The clonotype originates from a human donor with HPV-associated anogenital cancer. This specimen was blood, taken from a patient who underwent chemoradiotherapy. V and J are TRBV7-9 and TRBJ2-3, with a possible D match to TRBD1 (5 bases). Here the CDR3 DNA reads TGTGCCAGCAGCTTCTACAGGTCAGACACAGATACGCAGTATTTT. Translation gives CASSFYRSDTDTQYF.